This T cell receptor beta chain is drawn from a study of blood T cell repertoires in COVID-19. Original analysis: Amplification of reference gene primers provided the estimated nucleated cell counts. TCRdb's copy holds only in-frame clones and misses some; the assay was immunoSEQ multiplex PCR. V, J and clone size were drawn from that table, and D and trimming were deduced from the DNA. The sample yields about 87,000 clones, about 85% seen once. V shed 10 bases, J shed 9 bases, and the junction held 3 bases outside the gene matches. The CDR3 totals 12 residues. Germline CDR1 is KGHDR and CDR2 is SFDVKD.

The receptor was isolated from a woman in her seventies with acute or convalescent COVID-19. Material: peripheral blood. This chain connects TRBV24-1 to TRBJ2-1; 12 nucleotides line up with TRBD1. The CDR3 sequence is CATAGQGAEQFF. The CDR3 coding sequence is TGTGCCACGGCGGGACAGGGGGCTGAGCAGTTCTTC.